The 30 T cell receptor beta chains below come from one sample, sequenced in a study of blood T cell repertoires in COVID-19. The assay was immunoSEQ multiplex PCR, and TCRdb's table has in-frame clones only and misses some. Among 130,000 or so clones listed, around 90% were seen once. Sequencing input: peripheral blood. The source of these receptors is a man in his 60s with active or convalescent COVID-19.

The chain recombines TRBV5-1 with TRBJ2-3; D ambiguous. The V end was cut by 5 bases, the J end by 4 bases, with 8 bases between. From germline, CDR1 is SGHRS and CDR2 YFSETQ. This CDR3 is 12 amino acids long. CDR3 amino acids: CASRTEADTQYF. The CDR3 nucleotides read TGCGCCAGCAGAACCGAGGCAGATACGCAGTATTTT.

This sequence joins TRBV29-1 and TRBJ1-5; D possibly corresponds to TRBD1 (6 bases). The V end was cut by 5 bases, the J end by 7 bases, with 15 bases between. Germline CDR1 is SQVTM and CDR2 is ANQGSEA. The CDR3 is 13 amino acids. In DNA form, the CDR3 reads TGCAGCGTTCTACAGGGATTTGGGCAGCCCCAGCATTTT. It codes for CSVLQGFGQPQHF.

V usage is TRBV27 and J usage is TRBJ1-3; the D gene is possibly TRBD1 (6 bases). The germline gives CDR1 MNHEY, CDR2 SMNVEV (reference sequence). This CDR3 spans 15 amino acids. The germline V and J ends were trimmed by 2 bases and 4 bases, with 12 bases remaining between them. The CDR3 loop is CASSLGGGDGNTIYF. The CDR3 DNA reads TGTGCCAGCAGTTTAGGTGGGGGCGACGGAAACACCATATATTTT.

This chain joins TRBV5-4 and TRBJ2-7; 8 bases map to TRBD1. Germline CDR1 reads SGHNT; CDR2 reads YYREEE (reference sequence). The CDR3 runs 15 residues. J gave up 8 bases and V 4 bases, and 14 bases lay outside the gene matches. The CDR3 loop reads CASSLGQGGFFKQYF. As DNA, the CDR3 is TGTGCCAGCAGCCTCGGACAGGGAGGTTTTTTTAAGCAGTACTTC.

CDR3 protein: CASSDRGFGSNQPQHF. Here the CDR3 DNA reads TGTGCCAGTTCGGACAGGGGGTTCGGCAGCAATCAGCCCCAGCATTTT. The rearrangement uses TRBV28 and TRBJ1-5; 10 nucleotides match TRBD1. The trim removed 9 bases at V and 1 base at J, leaving 9 bases unmatched. In germline, CDR1 is MDHEN, CDR2 SYDVKM. The CDR3 totals 16 residues.

Written as DNA, the CDR3 is TGTGCCAGTAGTATAGCGCCGGGACAGGGGCCGCTGAGCTCCTACGAGCAGTACTTC. Protein sequence: CASSIAPGQGPLSSYEQYF. This chain joins TRBV19 and TRBJ2-7; 10 positions agree with TRBD1. Germline V gives CDR1 LNHDA, CDR2 SQIVND (reference sequence). The V segment lost 1 base and the J segment 0 bases; nucleotides outside the gene matches: 12. The CDR3 has 19 residues.

The gene calls are TRBV6-5 and TRBJ1-5, with D maybe TRBD1 (6 bases). There are 14 residues in the CDR3. Trimming took 5 bases from V and 4 from J, leaving 12 bases between them. The germline gives CDR1 MNHEY, CDR2 SVGAGI. CDR3 coding DNA: TGTGCCAGCAGTAGTAGGGGGGGAAATCAGCCCCAGCATTTT. Translated: CASSSRGGNQPQHF.

This sequence joins TRBV28 and TRBJ2-7; 7 bases match TRBD1. The V and J ends lost 0 bases and 3 bases, in that order; junction bases with no gene match: 17. The CDR3 runs 19 residues. Per the germline V gene, CDR1 is MDHEN and CDR2 is SYDVKM. This chain's CDR3 is CASSLWSKRGPGLFYEQYF. CDR3 DNA: TGTGCCAGCAGTTTATGGAGCAAGAGGGGGCCAGGTCTTTTCTACGAGCAGTACTTC.

V and J are TRBV30 and TRBJ2-7; D remains unclear. Trimming shortened V by 1 base and J by 3 bases, and 7 bases separated the two germline ends. This CDR3 is built from 12 residues. Germline V CDR1 and CDR2: GTSNPN, SVGIG (reference sequence). CDR3 in amino acids: CAWSADNYEQYF. For the CDR3, the DNA is TGTGCCTGGAGTGCCGACAACTACGAGCAGTACTTC. Together with reference TRBV30 and TRBJ2-7, the CDR3 gives the full variable domain: SQTIHQWPATLVQPVGSPLSLECTVEGTSNPNLYWYRQAAGRGLQLLFYSVGIGQISSEVPQNLSASRPQDRQFILSSKKLLLSDSGFYLCAWSADNYEQYFGPGTRLTVT.

Only one count was recorded for this clone. The chain employs TRBV5-6 and TRBJ2-3, with D possibly TRBD2 on 7 matching bases. Germline CDR1 reads SGHDT; CDR2 reads YYEEEE. V shed 1 base and J shed 2 bases, with 11 bases lying between them. This CDR3 has 15 residues. The CDR3 reads CASSLQGRVTDTQYF. The CDR3 nucleotides read TGTGCCAGCAGCTTGCAGGGGAGGGTCACAGATACGCAGTATTTT.

This clone was observed a handful of times. The chain employs TRBV28 and TRBJ1-5; D unclear. Germline V gives CDR1 MDHEN, CDR2 SYDVKM. The length of the CDR3 is 15 residues. The V gene lost 3 bases and the J gene lost 2 bases, with 11 bases spanning the gap. The DNA for the CDR3 is TGTGCCAGCAGTTTGGGAGGGAATGGCAATCAGCCCCAGCATTTT. Protein product: CASSLGGNGNQPQHF.

V is TRBV28 and J is TRBJ2-7; 7 bases align to TRBD1. The CDR3 extends over 13 amino acids. J lost 2 bases, V lost 6 bases, and 4 bases had no gene match. CDR1 and CDR2 (germline): MDHEN, SYDVKM. The CDR3 DNA is TGTGCCAGCAGGGGGACAGTTACCTACGAGCAGTACTTC. It codes for CASRGTVTYEQYF.

The V and J genes are TRBV5-1 and TRBJ2-1; TRBD2 matches 14 bases. Germline V gene sequence: CDR1 SGHRS, CDR2 YFSETQ. The trim removed 6 bases at V and 4 bases at J, leaving 6 bases unmatched. The CDR3 has 16 amino acids. The CDR3: CASTRLAGGGYNEQFF. The DNA of the CDR3 is TGCGCCAGCACCAGACTAGCGGGAGGGGGATACAATGAGCAGTTCTTC.

The chain is built from TRBV7-3 and TRBJ1-5; unclear D gene. The CDR3 contains 13 residues. Between the trimmed V and J ends, which lost 4 bases and 6 bases, there was a span of 10 bases. CDR1 SGHTA and CDR2 FQGTGA come from the germline V gene. CDR3 region: CASSSLLSQPQHF. As DNA, the CDR3 is TGTGCCAGCAGCTCACTACTTAGTCAGCCCCAGCATTTT.

This chain connects TRBV24-1 to TRBJ2-3, with TRBD2 as a possible D gene (6 bases). The germline gives CDR1 KGHDR, CDR2 SFDVKD. The V gene lost 6 bases and the J gene lost 0 bases, with 21 bases spanning the gap. CDR3 length: 18 amino acids. CDR3 DNA: TGTGCCACCAGTACCCCCAGCTATCGGGAGAGCAGCACAGATACGCAGTATTTT. Amino acids: CATSTPSYRESSTDTQYF.

The chain recombines TRBV18 with TRBJ2-1; 11 bases fit TRBD1. Germline V gene data show CDR1 as KGHSH and CDR2 as LQKENI. The CDR3 totals 15 residues. The trim removed 2 bases at V and 3 bases at J, leaving 0 bases unmatched. The CDR3: CASSPGTGGYNEQFF. The CDR3 coding sequence is TGTGCCAGCTCACCAGGGACAGGGGGCTACAATGAGCAGTTCTTC.

This clone was observed a handful of times. The chain has TRBV6-5 and TRBJ2-2, with unresolved D. V was cut by 0 bases and J by 0 bases, with 8 bases left in between. CDR3 length equals 16 residues. Germline CDR1 is MNHEY and CDR2 is SVGAGI. The CDR3 protein is CASSYSKQSNTGELFF. CDR3 DNA sequence: TGTGCCAGCAGTTACTCGAAACAGTCGAACACCGGGGAGCTGTTTTTT.

CDR3 in DNA: TGTGCCAGCAGAAAGGCGGGACAGGGAGGTGAGCAGTTCTTC. This gives the protein CASRKAGQGGEQFF. This chain uses TRBV3-1 (or the pseudogene TRBV3-2) with TRBJ2-1; 9 bases fit TRBD1. V lost 6 bases to trimming and J lost 9 bases; unmatched junction nucleotides: 9. Germline CDR1 reads LGHDT; CDR2 reads YNNKEL (reference sequence). The CDR3 has 14 residues.

In its sample, this clone was seen once. This sequence joins TRBV9 and TRBJ2-2; TRBD1 might be the D (6 bases). Trimming stripped 6 bases from V and 3 bases from J, with 9 bases between. Germline V gene sequence: CDR1 SGDLS, CDR2 YYNGEE. The CDR3 contains 13 residues. The CDR3 loop reads CASNEGDTGELFF. CDR3 coding DNA: TGTGCCAGCAACGAGGGGGACACCGGGGAGCTGTTTTTT.

This clone showed up just once. The V gene is TRBV7-2, the J gene TRBJ2-1; TRBD2 matches at 12 bases. Germline-derived CDR1 and CDR2 are SGHTA and FQGNSA. V was clipped by 4 bases and J by 4 bases; unmatched bases: 2. The CDR3 extends over 15 amino acids. The CDR3 nucleotides read TGTGCCAGCAGCTCCGGACTAGCGGGATACAATGAGCAGTTCTTC. Amino acid sequence: CASSSGLAGYNEQFF.

The chain recombines TRBV6-5 with TRBJ1-3; D not resolved. The CDR3 is made up of 13 amino acids. Germline CDR1 reads MNHEY; CDR2 reads SVGAGI. The V gene lost 6 bases and the J gene lost 0 bases, with 6 bases spanning the gap. Here the CDR3 DNA reads TGTGCCAGCAGGGAGAGCTCTGGAAACACCATATATTTT. It codes for CASRESSGNTIYF.

This clone was recorded once. The rearrangement joins TRBV27 to TRBJ2-1, with 9 bases identical to TRBD1. The CDR3 contains 13 residues. Trimming cost V 4 bases and J 6 bases; bases outside gene matches: 1. In germline, CDR1 is MNHEY, CDR2 SMNVEV (reference sequence). The CDR3 loop reads CASSSGQGNEQFF. In DNA, the CDR3 is TGTGCCAGCAGTTCGGGACAGGGCAATGAGCAGTTCTTC.

The V and J genes are TRBV6-5 and TRBJ1-3, with 7 bases that match TRBD1. Germline-derived CDR1 and CDR2 are MNHEY and SVGAGI. V gave up 6 bases and J gave up 1 base; unmatched junction bases: 3. The length of the CDR3 is 14 residues. This chain's CDR3 is CASRTTGSGNTIYF. CDR3 coding DNA: TGTGCCAGCAGAACGACAGGGTCTGGAAACACCATATATTTT.

This clone was counted a few times. V and J are TRBV5-1 and TRBJ2-5; 13 bases are shared with TRBD2. CDR3 length: 15 residues. Germline values: CDR1 SGHRS, CDR2 YFSETQ. After removal of 1 base from V and 5 bases from J, the junction contained 2 bases not matched to a gene. The CDR3, as DNA: TGCGCCAGCAGCTTGACTAGCGGGAGGGCCGAGACCCAGTACTTC. Translating gives CASSLTSGRAETQYF.

The chain employs TRBV28 and TRBJ2-2; maybe TRBD2 (5 bases). Germline CDR1 is MDHEN and CDR2 is SYDVKM. V lost 5 bases and J lost 7, with 11 bases in between. The CDR3 spans 13 residues. This CDR3 is CASSPPGLGELFF. In DNA form, the CDR3 reads TGTGCCAGCAGTCCCCCTGGACTCGGGGAGCTGTTTTTT.

This clone occurred a few times. V and J are TRBV2 and TRBJ1-1; TRBD1 agrees at 10 bases. Per the germline V gene, CDR1 is SNHLY and CDR2 is FYNNEI. The V gene end was trimmed by 7 bases and the J gene end by 3 bases; junction bases not matched to a gene: 2. CDR3 length equals 13 residues. In DNA, the CDR3 is TGTGCCAGCAAGGACAGGGGGGACACTGAAGCTTTCTTT. Translation: CASKDRGDTEAFF.

The chain couples TRBV3-1 (or the pseudogene TRBV3-2) to TRBJ1-2; D not resolved. Germline CDR1 and CDR2: LGHDT and YNNKEL (reference sequence). Trimming took 1 base from V and 7 from J, leaving 4 bases between them. The CDR3 loop spans 11 amino acids. In DNA form, the CDR3 reads TGTGCCAGCAGCCAAGGGCCTGGCTACACCTTC. Translated, it gives CASSQGPGYTF.

The chain carries TRBV5-6 and TRBJ2-7, with D perhaps TRBD1 (5 bases). From germline, CDR1 is SGHDT and CDR2 YYEEEE. V dropped 1 base and J dropped 2 bases, with 10 bases sitting between them. The CDR3 consists of 14 residues. The CDR3 DNA reads as TGTGCCAGCAGCTTGACAGGCCGACCCTACGAGCAGTACTTC. Residues: CASSLTGRPYEQYF.

DNA for the CDR3: TGTGCCAGCAGCTCCCGGGACAAATATCAGCCCCAGCATTTT. It specifies CASSSRDKYQPQHF. This chain joins TRBV5-6 and TRBJ1-5, with D perhaps matching TRBD1 (6 bases). Trimming shortened V by 3 bases and J by 5 bases, and 12 bases separated the two germline ends. The CDR3 contains 14 residues. CDR1 is SGHDT, CDR2 YYEEEE, per germline.

The rearrangement joins TRBV6-5 to TRBJ2-1; a weak D match, TRBD1 (6 bases). CDR3 length equals 15 residues. Germline loops: CDR1 MNHEY, CDR2 SVGAGI. Trimming stripped 5 bases from V and 2 bases from J, with 13 bases between. The CDR3 is CASSIDRPPYNEQFF. In nucleotides, the CDR3 is TGTGCCAGCAGTATAGACAGGCCTCCCTACAATGAGCAGTTCTTC.